This paragraph covers one T cell receptor (beta chain) sequence. No antigen is known for it. The sample is drawn from a study of graft-versus-host responses after intestinal transplantation. Study in general: Following induction with anti-thymocyte globulin, all recipients were given tacrolimus and steroids for two to three years.

Study results and limitations: GvH clones turned up in recipient marrow; some had shown up first in ileum or blood. With peak circulating GvH clone levels came an association with early post-transplant HvG declines.

Profiled with immunoSEQ multiplex PCR; TCRdb holds only in-frame clones, not every one. Of approximately 97,000 clones listed, 85% to 95% are singletons. CDR3 size: 15 residues. V lost 4 bases, J lost 2 bases, and 15 bases lay in between. In germline, CDR1 is KGHSH, CDR2 LQKENI. This receptor was taken from a human donor who was the organ donor for an intestinal transplant. The V call is TRBV18, the J call TRBJ2-7; D uncertain. The sequencing used unstimulated CD8+ T cells sorted from spleen or lymph node cells, collected before transplant. The CDR3, as DNA: TGTGCCAGCTCACTGGCTGCGGTTTCAGCCTACGAGCAGTACTTC. Protein: CASSLAAVSAYEQYF.